This TCR beta chain was captured in a study of blood T cell repertoires in COVID-19. This table comes from immunoSEQ multiplex PCR, and its TCRdb copy is limited to in-frame clones, with some not included. The sample records roughly 200,000 clones, around nine tenths being singletons. CDR3 length: 16 residues. Deletions cut 3 bases from V and 0 bases from J, with 12 bases between. Looked up from germline, CDR1 is SGHVS and CDR2 is FNYEAQ. The sample comprised peripheral blood. This TCR was sampled from a man aged 50-60 years with COVID-19, enrolled during active disease. The rearrangement links TRBV7-6 to TRBJ2-1; no reliable D call. The chain's CDR3 is CASSFEAPSSYNEQFF. As DNA, the CDR3 is TGTGCCAGCAGCTTCGAGGCTCCGAGCTCCTACAATGAGCAGTTCTTC. Looking up the rest from reference TRBV7-6 and TRBJ2-1 gives the full variable domain: GAGVSQSPRYKVTKRGQDVALRCDPISGHVSLYWYRQALGQGPEFLTYFNYEAQQDKSGLPNDRFSAERPEGSISTLTIQRTEQRDSAMYRCASSFEAPSSYNEQFFGPGTRLTVL.